Below are 19 T cell receptor beta chains sequenced from a single sample in a study of blood T cells in healthy people across ages. PCR was performed a second time for about 7 to 12 cycles using a sample-barcoded 5' primer and a J-beta primer mix. TCRdb ran MiXCR on the 5' RACE reads and lists one entry per CDR3 protein. The sample lists hundreds of thousands of distinct CDR3 sequences, under 65% seen once, with roughly 14% in the top ten. Input material: blood. All receptors come from a woman of 80 years or more in good health.

This clonotype came up many times. V gene TRBV6-6 combines with J gene TRBJ2-1; 12 bases fit TRBD1. The CDR3 consists of 16 residues. J gave up 4 bases and V 3 bases, and 4 bases lay outside the gene matches. Germline V gene sequence: CDR1 MNHNY, CDR2 SVGAGI (reference sequence). CDR3 DNA: TGTGCCAGCAGTTATCAGGGACAGGGGGCATACAATGAGCAGTTCTTC. Translation gives CASSYQGQGAYNEQFF.

This clonotype was picked up many times. This chain uses TRBV27 with TRBJ2-1, with 9 bases matching TRBD2. This CDR3 is 17 amino acids long. CDR1 is MNHEY and CDR2 is SMNVEV in the germline V gene (reference sequence). J gave up 3 bases and V 1 base, and 7 bases lay outside the gene matches. The CDR3 nucleotides are TGTGCCAGCAGTTTATTCGGGCTAGCGGGATTCTACAATGAGCAGTTCTTC. It translates to CASSLFGLAGFYNEQFF.

Comment on this clonotype: The junction does not match germline at one end; this may be a read error. The chain has TRBV20-1 and TRBJ2-5, with TRBD2 matching 12 bases. This CDR3 spans 17 amino acids. CDR1 is DFQATT, CDR2 SNEGSKA, per germline (reference sequence). CDR3 in amino acids: CSAVSDHTSGGQETRYF. The CDR3 nucleotides are TGCAGTGCTGTCTCTGATCACACTAGCGGGGGGCAAGAGACCCGGTACTTC.

Comment on this clonotype: This may arise from a read error, as a much more abundant clone is one base away. The chain couples TRBV2 to TRBJ2-3; no clear D. This CDR3 is 15 amino acids long. Germline loops: CDR1 SNHLY, CDR2 FYNNEI. Trimming took off 3 bases at V and 0 bases at J, with 10 bases between the two ends. CDR3 DNA sequence: TGTGCCAGCAGTGATAGGTCGAGGAGCACAGATACGCAGTATTTT. This gives the protein CASSDRSRSTDTQYF.

This clonotype occurred a few times. V and J are TRBV25-1 and TRBJ2-7; TRBD1 aligns across 10 bases. The CDR3 extends over 13 amino acids. V shed 10 bases and J 3 bases; nucleotides not matched to a gene: 6. Germline V gene data show CDR1 as MGHDK and CDR2 as SYGVNS. In nucleotides, the CDR3 is TGTGCCACCAGGGGGACAGGGGTCTACGAGCAGTACTTC. It specifies CATRGTGVYEQYF.

On this clonotype itself: Possible read error: a much larger clone is one base away. The rearrangement links TRBV20-1 to TRBJ2-7; 7 nucleotides match TRBD2. Germline assignment: CDR1 DFQATT and CDR2 SNEGSKA (reference sequence). This CDR3 is built from 14 residues. V lost 6 bases, J lost 7 bases, and 15 bases stayed unmatched. Here the CDR3 reads CSAPTSRSSGEQYF. CDR3 sequence (DNA): TGCAGTGCCCCGACTAGCAGGAGTTCAGGAGAGCAGTACTTC.

This CDR3 reads CASSVGTEDYEQYF. DNA of the CDR3: TGTGCCAGCAGTGTGGGGACAGAAGATTACGAGCAGTACTTC. The chain carries TRBV2 and TRBJ2-7; 7 nucleotides match TRBD1. Germline CDR1 is SNHLY and CDR2 is FYNNEI. The CDR3 runs to 14 residues. V was pared by 4 bases and J by 4 bases, with 7 bases of the junction left unmatched. The full variable domain, with the rest looked up from reference TRBV2 and TRBJ2-7, is EPEVTQTPSHQVTQMGQEVILRCVPISNHLYFYWYRQILGQKVEFLVSFYNNEISEKSEIFDDQFSVERPDGSNFTLKIRSTKLEDSAMYFCASSVGTEDYEQYFGPGTRLTVT.

The CDR3: CASSPEPGQGPNTEAFF. Here the CDR3 DNA reads TGTGCCAGCTCACCCGAACCGGGACAGGGACCGAACACTGAAGCTTTCTTT. The V call is TRBV18, the J call TRBJ1-1; 9 nucleotides agree with TRBD1. Germline CDR1 is KGHSH and CDR2 is LQKENI. V gave up 3 bases and J gave up 1 base; unmatched junction bases: 9. There are 17 residues in the CDR3.

The count of this clonotype is one. The chain couples TRBV4-3 to TRBJ2-1, with a weak D call TRBD2 (5 bases). The germline gives CDR1 LGHNA, CDR2 YSLEER. CDR3 length: 13 residues. The V end lost 1 base, the J end lost 9 bases, and 10 bases lay between the germline ends. CDR3 loop: CASSQVIGIEQFF. In nucleotides, the CDR3 is TGCGCCAGCAGCCAAGTAATCGGGATTGAGCAGTTCTTC.

The rearrangement links TRBV29-1 to TRBJ2-3; D might be TRBD2 (5 bases). Germline loops: CDR1 SQVTM, CDR2 ANQGSEA. V was cut by 6 bases and J by 6 bases, with 16 bases left in between. The CDR3 loop spans 13 amino acids. DNA for the CDR3: TGCAGCGTATCTGTGACCCGAGGGGATACGCAGTATTTT. It encodes CSVSVTRGDTQYF.

This clonotype was recorded once. The chain joins TRBV28 to TRBJ2-1, with no clear D. Deletions cut 9 bases from V and 3 bases from J, with 18 bases between. This CDR3 region has 15 residues. Germline CDR1 reads MDHEN; CDR2 reads SYDVKM. CDR3 nucleotides: TGTGCCAGTCGACCGGGTTGGTGGCACTACAATGAGCAGTTCTTC. This translates into CASRPGWWHYNEQFF.

This chain joins TRBV12-3 or TRBV12-4 and TRBJ1-6, with TRBD1 matching 8 bases. Trimming cost V 6 bases and J 5 bases; bases outside gene matches: 3. The CDR3 extends over 14 amino acids. This CDR3 reads CASRDRAHNSPLHF. The DNA of the CDR3 is TGTGCCAGCAGGGACAGGGCCCATAATTCACCCCTCCACTTT.

As DNA, the CDR3 is TGTGCCAGCAGCCCGGACCGAGATACGCAGTATTTT. Its protein product is CASSPDRDTQYF. The chain couples TRBV7-2 to TRBJ2-3, with D hard to call. Per the germline V gene, CDR1 is SGHTA and CDR2 is FQGNSA. This CDR3 is built from 12 residues. Trimming shortened V by 5 bases and J by 5 bases, and 8 bases separated the two germline ends.

The chain is built from TRBV5-6 and TRBJ1-2; D is unclear. V was clipped by 2 bases and J by 5 bases, with 13 bases between them. The CDR3 is 14 residues long. CDR1 is SGHDT, CDR2 YYEEEE, per germline. CDR3 sequence (DNA): TGTGCCAGCAGCTTTGCATCTCCCGGTTATGGCTACACCTTC. It translates to CASSFASPGYGYTF.

The genes are TRBV2 and TRBJ2-1; no clear D. The V gene's germline CDR1 is SNHLY and CDR2 FYNNEI. CDR3 length: 13 amino acids. The V end lost 7 bases, the J end lost 3 bases, and 10 bases lay between the germline ends. The CDR3 sequence: CASIRMGYNEQFF. Written as DNA, the CDR3 is TGTGCCAGCATTCGAATGGGCTACAATGAGCAGTTCTTC.

The chain uses TRBV29-1 and TRBJ2-4; 12 nucleotides agree with TRBD2. The J call may not be correct, given that the DNA end is closer to TRBJ2-7. There are 18 residues in the CDR3. Germline values: CDR1 SQVTM, CDR2 ANQGSEA. CDR3 sequence (DNA): TGCAGCGTTGAAATCCCGGATACTAGCGGGAGGAGGTGGGGCGAGCAGTACTTC. Residues: CSVEIPDTSGRRWGEQYF.

This clonotype was counted only a few times. The chain links TRBV20-1 to TRBJ2-1, with unresolved D. CDR3 length equals 14 residues. CDR1 DFQATT and CDR2 SNEGSKA come from the germline V gene (reference sequence). V lost 1 base, J lost 0 bases, and 7 bases lay in between. DNA of the CDR3: TGCAGTGCTAGAGCCCTGAGCTCCTACAATGAGCAGTTCTTC. Its protein is CSARALSSYNEQFF.

This clonotype was seen at least ten times. The chain employs TRBV15 and TRBJ2-5; D is possibly TRBD2 (6 bases). V was cut by 0 bases and J by 5 bases, with 13 bases left in between. The CDR3 totals 15 residues. CDR1 and CDR2 from the germline V gene are LNHNV and YYDKDF (reference sequence). The CDR3 is CATSRDTSWGETQYF. The CDR3 nucleotides are TGTGCCACCAGCAGAGATACTAGCTGGGGGGAGACCCAGTACTTC.

This clonotype has a handful of counts. The chain uses TRBV20-1 and TRBJ1-4, with 8 bases fitting TRBD1. The CDR3 covers 15 residues. Unmatched junction bases numbered 8, after V lost 0 bases and J lost 8 bases. Germline values: CDR1 DFQATT, CDR2 SNEGSKA (reference sequence). This CDR3 is CSAREDRDRREKLFF. For the CDR3, the DNA is TGCAGTGCTAGAGAAGACCGGGACAGGAGAGAAAAACTGTTTTTT.